The 16 T cell receptor beta chains given below trace back to one sample, sequenced in a study of T cells in tuberculosis (dated 2018 in TCRdb). The library was made by the immunoSEQ multiplex PCR assay. This is the immuneACCESS table as TCRdb keeps it, with only in-frame sequences that have V and J called. A part of the clones is gone; compared with another copy, unresolved V genes explain less than half, and the rest is unexplained. The sample table holds around 35,000 clones, of which 94% were seen once. The top ten hold 9.5% to 13% of the sample. Sequencing input: PBMCs. Receptor source: a donor aged 10 to 29 with latent tuberculosis or without tuberculosis infection. Some clones in this sample may be carry-over from other donors' samples.

V gene TRBV4-1 combines with J gene TRBJ2-6; tentatively, D is TRBD2 (6 bases). Trimming removed 4 bases from V and 4 bases from J, with 17 bases in between. The V gene's germline CDR1 is MGHRA and CDR2 YSYEKL. The CDR3 sequence is 17 residues long. CDR3 coding DNA: TGCGCCAGCAGCCGGAACATGGCGGGGTCCGGGGCCAACGTCCTGACTTTC. Its protein product is CASSRNMAGSGANVLTF.

The rearrangement links TRBV4-3 to TRBJ2-2; D is unclear. The CDR3 has 16 amino acids. In germline, CDR1 is LGHNA, CDR2 YSLEER. Trimming took 0 bases from V and 6 from J, leaving 14 bases between them. The chain's CDR3 is CASSQEVRSFSGELFF. CDR3 nucleotide sequence: TGCGCCAGCAGCCAAGAGGTTCGGTCGTTTTCCGGGGAGCTGTTTTTT.

As DNA, the CDR3 is TGTGCCAGCAGCGTGTCAGGGGGCCTGAACACTGAAGCTTTCTTT. Its protein is CASSVSGGLNTEAFF. The rearrangement uses TRBV7-2 and TRBJ1-1; TRBD1 matches 8 bases. V lost 5 bases and J lost 0; bases outside the gene matches: 5. Germline V gene data show CDR1 as SGHTA and CDR2 as FQGNSA. This CDR3 region has 15 residues.

The rearrangement uses TRBV5-4 and TRBJ1-4; 8 nucleotides align to TRBD1. Trimming at V came to 8 bases and at J to 4 bases, leaving 7 bases not matched to a gene. CDR3 length: 14 amino acids. Germline CDR1 SGHNT, CDR2 YYREEE (reference sequence). The DNA of the CDR3 is TGTGCCAGTAGTTTGGACAGGGTTAATGAAAAACTGTTTTTT. Its translation: CASSLDRVNEKLFF.

The V call is TRBV29-1, the J call TRBJ2-5, with D possibly TRBD1 on 5 matching bases. Looked up from germline, CDR1 is SQVTM and CDR2 is ANQGSEA. V was clipped by 6 bases and J by 2 bases, with 10 bases between them. The CDR3 loop spans 12 amino acids. DNA for the CDR3: TGCAGCGTCCTGACAGATCAAGAGACCCAGTACTTC. Protein: CSVLTDQETQYF.

This chain uses TRBV7-9 with TRBJ1-6; 9 bases are a match to TRBD1. The CDR3 runs 15 residues. Unmatched junction bases numbered 8, after V lost 5 bases and J lost 9 bases. Germline V CDR1 and CDR2: SEHNR, FQNEAQ (reference sequence). The DNA of the CDR3 is TGTGCCAGCAGCGTACTGGACAGGGGCGGTTCACCCCTCCACTTT. Its protein product is CASSVLDRGGSPLHF.

This chain uses TRBV7-9 with TRBJ2-7; D possibly corresponds to TRBD2 (5 bases). V lost 7 bases to trimming and J lost 3 bases, with 13 bases between them. The CDR3 spans 13 residues. The germline CDR1 and CDR2 sequences are SEHNR and FQNEAQ (reference sequence). The CDR3 is CASTPGGFYEQYF. CDR3 nucleotide sequence: TGTGCCAGCACCCCAGGCGGGTTCTACGAGCAGTACTTC. The variable domain in full, with the rest retrieved from reference TRBV7-9 and TRBJ2-7, is DTGVSQNPRHKITKRGQNVTFRCDPISEHNRLYWYRQTLGQGPEFLTYFQNEAQLEKSRLLSDRFSAERPKGSFSTLEIQRTEQGDSAMYLCASTPGGFYEQYFGPGTRLTVT.

This chain connects TRBV6-5 to TRBJ1-1; 7 nucleotides line up with TRBD1. The CDR3 has 15 amino acids. The V and J ends lost 5 bases and 1 base, in that order; junction bases with no gene match: 7. Germline-derived CDR1 and CDR2 are MNHEY and SVGAGI. The CDR3 loop reads CASSHTRQGNTEAFF. Here the CDR3 DNA reads TGTGCCAGCAGTCACACCCGACAGGGGAACACTGAAGCTTTCTTT.

The sample holds one count of this clone. The genes are TRBV11-2 and TRBJ2-6, with D possibly being TRBD1 (7 bases). V was pared by 5 bases and J by 0 bases, with 11 bases between. Germline loops: CDR1 SGHAT, CDR2 FQNNGV. CDR3 length: 16 residues. The CDR3, as DNA: TGTGCCAGCAGCCGGCGGGACAGCTCTGGGGCCAACGTCCTGACTTTC. As protein: CASSRRDSSGANVLTF. Full variable domain (remainder filled in from reference TRBV11-2 and TRBJ2-6): EAGVAQSPRYKIIEKRQSVAFWCNPISGHATLYWYQQILGQGPKLLIQFQNNGVVDDSQLPKDRFSAERLKGVDSTLKIQPAKLEDSAVYLCASSRRDSSGANVLTFGAGSRLTVL.

The chain is built from TRBV6-1 and TRBJ1-2; 7 bases match TRBD1. This CDR3 comprises 14 residues. Trimming removed 3 bases from V and 3 bases from J; junction bases left unmatched: 4. Germline V gene data show CDR1 as MNHNS and CDR2 as SASEGT. CDR3 in amino acids: CASSEPTGYYGYTF. CDR3 sequence (DNA): TGTGCCAGCAGTGAGCCGACAGGGTACTATGGCTACACCTTC.

The rearrangement links TRBV6-1 to TRBJ1-2; D not resolved. This CDR3 spans 15 amino acids. Trimming shortened V by 5 bases and J by 7 bases, and 20 bases separated the two germline ends. Per germline, CDR1 MNHNS and CDR2 SASEGT. The CDR3 is CASSPSAEAGPGYTF. For the CDR3, the DNA is TGTGCCAGCAGTCCATCAGCGGAGGCCGGTCCTGGCTACACCTTC.

The rearrangement links TRBV10-3 to TRBJ2-5; 7 bases map to TRBD1. Per germline, CDR1 ENHRY and CDR2 SYGVKD. The CDR3 has 16 amino acids. V was clipped by 4 bases and J by 2 bases; unmatched bases: 10. CDR3 sequence: CAISGRDRGGQETQYF. The CDR3 nucleotides read TGTGCCATCAGTGGCCGGGACAGAGGAGGACAAGAGACCCAGTACTTC.

This clone was seen only a few times. This chain joins TRBV7-9 and TRBJ1-2; 8 bases agree with TRBD1. Germline V lookup: CDR1 SEHNR, CDR2 FQNEAQ (reference sequence). The V gene end was trimmed by 4 bases and the J gene end by 5 bases; junction bases not matched to a gene: 9. This CDR3 contains 15 residues. CDR3 amino acids: CASSSLPGQEYGYTF. The CDR3 DNA sequence: TGTGCCAGCAGCTCGCTACCGGGACAGGAATATGGCTACACCTTC.

This chain uses TRBV7-9 with TRBJ2-7; D gene ambiguous. Germline CDR1 is SEHNR and CDR2 is FQNEAQ (reference sequence). V lost 5 bases and J 1 base, leaving 9 bases between the germline ends. This CDR3 comprises 13 residues. This CDR3 is CASSPDGSYEQYF. CDR3 sequence (DNA): TGTGCCAGCAGCCCCGACGGGTCCTACGAGCAGTACTTC.

This chain connects TRBV5-6 to TRBJ1-1; a possible D gene is TRBD1 (6 bases). The CDR3 totals 14 residues. Germline CDR1 SGHDT, CDR2 YYEEEE. V was trimmed by 5 bases and J by 0 bases, leaving 11 bases between them. CDR3 residues: CASRVTGVNTEAFF. The CDR3 DNA reads as TGTGCCAGCAGAGTGACAGGAGTGAACACTGAAGCTTTCTTT.

The chain employs TRBV19 and TRBJ2-7; 7 bases line up with TRBD2. V lost 3 bases to trimming and J lost 1 base; unmatched junction nucleotides: 6. This CDR3 is built from 15 residues. Germline V gene lookup returns CDR1 LNHDA and CDR2 SQIVND (reference sequence). The CDR3 DNA sequence: TGTGCCAGTAGTATGGTAAGCGGGGAGTCCTACGAGCAGTACTTC. Translation gives CASSMVSGESYEQYF.